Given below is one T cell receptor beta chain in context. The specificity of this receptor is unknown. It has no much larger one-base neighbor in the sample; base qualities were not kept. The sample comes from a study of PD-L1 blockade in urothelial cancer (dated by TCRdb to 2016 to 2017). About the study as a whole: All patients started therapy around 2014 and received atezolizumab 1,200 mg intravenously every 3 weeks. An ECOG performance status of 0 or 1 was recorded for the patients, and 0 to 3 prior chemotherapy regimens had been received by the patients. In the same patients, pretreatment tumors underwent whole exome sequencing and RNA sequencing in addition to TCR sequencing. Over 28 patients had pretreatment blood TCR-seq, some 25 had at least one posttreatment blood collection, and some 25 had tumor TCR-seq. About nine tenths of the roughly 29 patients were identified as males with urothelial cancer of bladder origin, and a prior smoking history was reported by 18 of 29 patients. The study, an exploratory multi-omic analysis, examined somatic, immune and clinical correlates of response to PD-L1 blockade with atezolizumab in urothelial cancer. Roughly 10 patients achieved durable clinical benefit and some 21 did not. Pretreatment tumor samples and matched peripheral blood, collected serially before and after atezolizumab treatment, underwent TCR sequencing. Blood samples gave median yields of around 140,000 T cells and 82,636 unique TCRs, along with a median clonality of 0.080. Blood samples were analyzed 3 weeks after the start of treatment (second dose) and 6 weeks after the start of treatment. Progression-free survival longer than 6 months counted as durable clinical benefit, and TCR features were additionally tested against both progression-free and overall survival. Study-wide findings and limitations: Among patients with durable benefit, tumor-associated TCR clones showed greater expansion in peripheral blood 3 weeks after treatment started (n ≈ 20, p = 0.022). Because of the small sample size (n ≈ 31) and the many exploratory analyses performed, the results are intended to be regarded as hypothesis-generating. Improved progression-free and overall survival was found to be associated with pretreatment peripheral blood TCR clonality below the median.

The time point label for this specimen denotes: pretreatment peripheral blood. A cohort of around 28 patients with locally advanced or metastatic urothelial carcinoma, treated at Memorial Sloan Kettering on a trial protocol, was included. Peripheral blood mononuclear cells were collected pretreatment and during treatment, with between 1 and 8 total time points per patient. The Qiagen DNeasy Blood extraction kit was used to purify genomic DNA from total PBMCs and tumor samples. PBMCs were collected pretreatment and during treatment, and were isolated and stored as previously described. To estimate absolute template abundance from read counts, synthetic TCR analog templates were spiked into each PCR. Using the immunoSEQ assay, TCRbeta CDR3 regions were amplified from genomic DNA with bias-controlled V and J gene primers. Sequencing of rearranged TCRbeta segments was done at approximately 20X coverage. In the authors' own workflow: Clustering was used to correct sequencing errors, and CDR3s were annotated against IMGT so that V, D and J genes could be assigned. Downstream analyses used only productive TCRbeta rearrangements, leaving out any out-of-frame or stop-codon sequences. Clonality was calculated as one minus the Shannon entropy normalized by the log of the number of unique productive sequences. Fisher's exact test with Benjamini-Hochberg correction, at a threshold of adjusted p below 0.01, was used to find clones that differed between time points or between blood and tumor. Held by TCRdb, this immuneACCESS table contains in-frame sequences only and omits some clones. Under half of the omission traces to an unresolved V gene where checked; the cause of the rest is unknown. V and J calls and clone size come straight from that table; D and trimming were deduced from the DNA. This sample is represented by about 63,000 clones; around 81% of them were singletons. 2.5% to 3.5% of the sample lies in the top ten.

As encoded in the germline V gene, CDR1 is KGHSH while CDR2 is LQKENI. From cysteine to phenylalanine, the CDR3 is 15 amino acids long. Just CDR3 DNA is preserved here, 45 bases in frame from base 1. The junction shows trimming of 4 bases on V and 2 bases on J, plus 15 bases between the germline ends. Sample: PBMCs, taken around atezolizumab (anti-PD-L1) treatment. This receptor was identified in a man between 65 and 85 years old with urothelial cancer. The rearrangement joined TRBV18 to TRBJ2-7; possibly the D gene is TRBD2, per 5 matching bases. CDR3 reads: CASSLASQRPYEQYF. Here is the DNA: TGTGCCAGCTCACTAGCGTCACAGCGACCCTACGAGCAGTACTTC. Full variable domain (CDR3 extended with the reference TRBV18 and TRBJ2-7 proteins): NAGVMQNPRHLVRRRGQEARLRCSPMKGHSHVYWYRQLPEEGLKFMVYLQKENIIDESGMPKERFSAEFPKEGPSILRIQQVVRGDSAAYFCASSLASQRPYEQYFGPGTRLTVT.